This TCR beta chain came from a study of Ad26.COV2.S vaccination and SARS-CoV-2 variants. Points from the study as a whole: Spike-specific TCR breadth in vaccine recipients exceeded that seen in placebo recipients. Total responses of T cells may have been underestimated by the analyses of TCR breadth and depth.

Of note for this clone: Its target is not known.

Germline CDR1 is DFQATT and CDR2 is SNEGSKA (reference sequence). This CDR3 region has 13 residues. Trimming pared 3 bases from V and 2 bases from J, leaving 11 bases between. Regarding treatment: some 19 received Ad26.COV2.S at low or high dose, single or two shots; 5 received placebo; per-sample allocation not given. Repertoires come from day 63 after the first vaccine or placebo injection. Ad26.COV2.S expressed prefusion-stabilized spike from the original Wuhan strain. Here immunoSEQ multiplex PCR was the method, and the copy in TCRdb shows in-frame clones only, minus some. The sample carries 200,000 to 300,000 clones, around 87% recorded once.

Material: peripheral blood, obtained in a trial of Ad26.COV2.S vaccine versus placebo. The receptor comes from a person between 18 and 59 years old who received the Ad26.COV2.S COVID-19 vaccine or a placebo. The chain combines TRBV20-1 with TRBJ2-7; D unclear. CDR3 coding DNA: TGCAGTGCTAGTTGGAACAGCCCCTACGAGCAGTACTTC. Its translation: CSASWNSPYEQYF.